The 21 T cell receptor beta chains below all came from one sample that was sequenced in a study of OX40 agonist ivuxolimab in advanced cancers. The method was immunoSEQ multiplex PCR; TCRdb's version includes in-frame clones alone and lacks a portion of them. The table lists fewer than 20,000 clones, around 78% of them singletons. The source was CD4+ or CD8+ T cells sorted from blood, collected in a trial of the OX40 agonist ivuxolimab. The receptors originated from an adult with an advanced solid tumor such as melanoma, head and neck, liver or kidney cancer.

The chain uses TRBV9 and TRBJ2-7; D is unresolved. Trimming took off 0 bases at V and 2 bases at J, with 9 bases between the two ends. The germline gives CDR1 SGDLS, CDR2 YYNGEE. There are 14 residues in the CDR3. CDR3 loop: CASSVGLSPYEQYF. The CDR3 DNA is TGTGCCAGCAGCGTAGGTCTATCCCCCTACGAGCAGTACTTC.

About this clone: This may come from a read error, since a much larger clone is one base off. This chain links TRBV5-1 with TRBJ1-6, with 9 nucleotides matching TRBD1. Germline V gene lookup returns CDR1 SGHRS and CDR2 YFSETQ. CDR3 length: 15 amino acids. As DNA, the CDR3 is TGCGCCTGCAGCCAACTACAGGGGGCAGGATCACCCCTCCACTTT. Its protein product is CACSQLQGAGSPLHF.

The chain combines TRBV27 with TRBJ2-1, with 13 bases matching TRBD2. The V segment lost 5 bases and the J segment 0 bases; nucleotides outside the gene matches: 7. The CDR3 has 18 residues. Germline V gives CDR1 MNHEY, CDR2 SMNVEV (reference sequence). CDR3 protein: CASSPLGTSGNSYNEQFF. The DNA for the CDR3 is TGTGCCAGCAGTCCACTCGGGACTAGCGGGAACTCCTACAATGAGCAGTTCTTC.

The genes are TRBV11-1 and TRBJ2-7; TRBD1 aligns across 11 bases. This CDR3 has 14 residues. Germline trimming cut 6 bases from V and 6 bases from J; bases unmatched to any gene: 7. Per the germline V gene, CDR1 is SGHAT and CDR2 is FQDESV (reference sequence). The CDR3 spells CASSRTGGRIEQYF. The CDR3 bases are TGTGCCAGCAGTCGGACAGGGGGCCGCATCGAGCAGTACTTC.

This clone was counted only a few times. This sequence joins TRBV9 and TRBJ2-7; tentatively, D is TRBD2 (5 bases). Germline values: CDR1 SGDLS, CDR2 YYNGEE. V was shortened by 4 bases and J by 3 bases, with 11 bases between the two germline ends. This CDR3 is built from 13 residues. The CDR3: CASSPGGGYEQYF. As DNA, the CDR3 is TGTGCCAGCAGCCCAGGCGGAGGCTACGAGCAGTACTTC.

The V call is TRBV9, the J call TRBJ1-1; maybe TRBD1 (5 bases). CDR1 is SGDLS and CDR2 is YYNGEE in the germline V gene. V was shortened by 3 bases and J by 11 bases, with 14 bases between the two germline ends. This CDR3 contains 12 residues. CDR3 in amino acids: CASSAGDGWAFF. CDR3 nucleotide sequence: TGTGCCAGCAGCGCGGGGGACGGGTGGGCTTTCTTT.

The J gene is TRBJ2-7, the V gene TRBV2, with 7 nucleotides matching TRBD2. Germline-derived CDR1 and CDR2 are SNHLY and FYNNEI. Losses at the gene ends were 2 bases for V and 6 bases for J; bases not matched to a gene: 10. The CDR3 spans 15 residues. The CDR3 bases are TGTGCCAGCAGTGAAAGGGCAAGCGGGAAGGTCGAGCAGTACTTC. This encodes CASSERASGKVEQYF.

The chain has TRBV27 and TRBJ2-7, with D perhaps matching TRBD1 (6 bases). Trimming left V 1 base short and J 4 bases short, with 14 bases between. Germline V lookup: CDR1 MNHEY, CDR2 SMNVEV (reference sequence). The CDR3 totals 15 residues. CDR3 sequence: CASSLWSGTPYEQYF. The CDR3 DNA follows: TGTGCCAGCAGTTTATGGTCCGGGACACCATACGAGCAGTACTTC.

The J gene is TRBJ2-3, the V gene TRBV7-9; 8 nucleotides line up with TRBD2. Germline V lookup: CDR1 SEHNR, CDR2 FQNEAQ (reference sequence). This CDR3 spans 14 amino acids. J gave up 4 bases and V 3 bases, and 3 bases lay outside the gene matches. The CDR3 region has the DNA TGTGCCAGCAGCTTTGCGGGAGGTGCAGATACGCAGTATTTT. Its protein product is CASSFAGGADTQYF.

The chain uses TRBV14 and TRBJ1-1, with D tentatively TRBD1 (6 bases). Trimming took 4 bases from V and 0 from J, leaving 12 bases between them. CDR1 and CDR2 from the germline V gene are SGHDN and FVKESK. The CDR3 length is 15 residues. CDR3 amino acids: CASSPLTGLNTEAFF. As DNA, the CDR3 is TGTGCCAGCAGCCCATTGACAGGATTGAACACTGAAGCTTTCTTT.

This clone came up a few times. The sample holds other DNA sequences that translate to the same CDR3. The chain uses TRBV6-5 and TRBJ2-2; D gene ambiguous. With 1 base removed from V and 1 base from J, the gap between germline ends came to 4 bases. This CDR3 comprises 14 residues. Germline values: CDR1 MNHEY, CDR2 SVGAGI. The CDR3 protein is CASSYWGNTGELFF. CDR3 coding DNA: TGTGCCAGCAGTTACTGGGGGAACACCGGGGAGCTGTTTTTT.

This rearrangement joins TRBV10-3 to TRBJ2-1; 11 nucleotides line up with TRBD2. The junction had 8 bases not matched to a gene; V was cut back by 1 base and J by 0 bases. The CDR3 extends over 19 amino acids. Germline V gives CDR1 ENHRY, CDR2 SYGVKD. The CDR3 coding sequence is TGTGCCATCAGTGAGTACCCTAGCGGGAGGCCTAGCTCCTACAATGAGCAGTTCTTC. Translated, it gives CAISEYPSGRPSSYNEQFF.

Judged by abundance, this clone is medium-sized. This chain uses TRBV11-2 with TRBJ1-3, with D tentatively TRBD1 (6 bases). Germline CDR1 SGHAT, CDR2 FQNNGV. The CDR3 contains 15 residues. V gave up 0 bases and J gave up 3 bases, with 9 bases separating them. CDR3 nucleotides: TGTGCCAGCAGCTTAGAAGGACAGCTTGGAAACACCATATATTTT. It specifies CASSLEGQLGNTIYF.

This sequence joins TRBV28 and TRBJ2-7, with TRBD2 matching 9 bases. The CDR3 is made up of 14 amino acids. Looked up from germline, CDR1 is MDHEN and CDR2 is SYDVKM. Trimming took 0 bases from V and 4 from J; bases not matched to a gene: 1. CDR3 loop: CASSLWAGGYEQYF. The DNA of the CDR3 is TGTGCCAGCAGTTTATGGGCGGGAGGGTACGAGCAGTACTTC.

This chain joins TRBV9 and TRBJ2-7, with TRBD1 as a possible D gene (6 bases). Trimming took off 0 bases at V and 2 bases at J, with 9 bases between the two ends. The CDR3 sequence is 14 residues long. The germline V gene encodes CDR1 SGDLS and CDR2 YYNGEE. CDR3 residues: CASSVGDITYEQYF. CDR3 nucleotide sequence: TGTGCCAGCAGCGTAGGGGACATTACCTACGAGCAGTACTTC.

The rearrangement links TRBV7-3 to TRBJ2-1; D is perhaps TRBD2 (6 bases). The germline gives CDR1 SGHTA, CDR2 FQGTGA. The V end was cut by 6 bases, the J end by 9 bases, with 18 bases between. The CDR3 is made up of 14 amino acids. CDR3 in DNA: TGTGCCAGCAGTCCGATGGGGGGAGGAGGTGAGCAGTTCTTC. Protein: CASSPMGGGGEQFF.

As DNA, the CDR3 is TGTGCCAGCAGTGAATGGACCACTAACTATGGCTACACCTTC. Protein: CASSEWTTNYGYTF. The chain is built from TRBV2 and TRBJ1-2; no definite D call. Trimming cost V 2 bases and J 0 bases, with 7 bases left between them. The V gene's germline CDR1 is SNHLY and CDR2 FYNNEI. The CDR3 extends over 14 amino acids.

This chain links TRBV15 with TRBJ2-7; D call uncertain. Germline CDR1 reads LNHNV; CDR2 reads YYDKDF (reference sequence). Deletions cut 3 bases from V and 9 bases from J, with 12 bases between. This CDR3 is built from 12 residues. The CDR3 spells CATSSSGGRQYF. The CDR3, as DNA: TGTGCCACCAGCAGTTCCGGTGGAAGGCAGTACTTC. The variable domain in full, with the rest retrieved from reference TRBV15 and TRBJ2-7, is DAMVIQNPRYQVTQFGKPVTLSCSQTLNHNVMYWYQQKSSQAPKLLFHYYDKDFNNEADTPDNFQSRRPNTSFCFLDIRSPGLGDTAMYLCATSSSGGRQYFGPGTRLTVT.

This clone showed up just once. The chain carries TRBV5-8 and TRBJ1-1; D uncertain. V dropped 3 bases and J dropped 5 bases, with 8 bases sitting between them. The CDR3 spans 12 residues. Per germline, CDR1 SGHTS and CDR2 YDEGEE. CDR3 in amino acids: CASSSGDTEAFF. As DNA, the CDR3 is TGTGCCAGCAGCTCCGGGGATACTGAAGCTTTCTTT.

The chain combines TRBV28 with TRBJ2-7, with no clear D. V was trimmed by 1 base and J by 2 bases, leaving 12 bases between them. Germline CDR1 is MDHEN and CDR2 is SYDVKM. This CDR3 comprises 15 residues. The CDR3 DNA is TGTGCCAGCAGTTTATTTAAGGCTCCCCCCTACGAGCAGTACTTC. Its translation is CASSLFKAPPYEQYF. Variable domain in full (rest from reference TRBV28 and TRBJ2-7): DVKVTQSSRYLVKRTGEKVFLECVQDMDHENMFWYRQDPGLGLRLIYFSYDVKMKEKGDIPEGYSVSREKKERFSLILESASTNQTSMYLCASSLFKAPPYEQYFGPGTRLTVT.

This chain uses TRBV9 with TRBJ2-3; D unclear. Between the trimmed V and J ends, which lost 0 bases and 4 bases, there was a span of 6 bases. CDR3 length: 13 residues. Germline lookup yields CDR1 SGDLS and CDR2 YYNGEE. CDR3 residues: CASSVEAADTQYF. Here the CDR3 DNA reads TGTGCCAGCAGCGTAGAGGCCGCAGATACGCAGTATTTT.